One and the same sample provided the 19 T cell receptor beta chains below, sequenced in a study of blood T cells in healthy people across ages (dated by TCRdb to 2014 to 2015). Library preparation was by 5' RACE. Data came from an Illumina HiSeq 2500. A second PCR of about 6 to 11 cycles was performed with a sample-barcoded 5' primer and a J-beta primer mix. The raw public data were reprocessed by TCRdb itself: fastp quality trimming at Q25, MiXCR clonotype calling, in-frame beta chains only. Rows merge per CDR3 protein into single entries with the most common DNA and genes. The sample data list 1,500,000 or so distinct CDR3 sequences, and around 59% of these were observed just once. 5.5% to 8% of the sample is in the top ten clones. The sequenced material came from blood. Receptors originate from a man aged 18 to 29 in good health.

The genes are TRBV6-6 and TRBJ2-5; D remains ambiguous. Germline V gives CDR1 MNHNY, CDR2 SVGAGI (reference sequence). The V end lost 5 bases, the J end lost 5 bases, and 15 bases lay between the germline ends. This CDR3 has 14 residues. Here the CDR3 reads CASSPGTLGETQYF. The CDR3 coding sequence is TGTGCCAGCAGTCCGGGCACCCTGGGGGAGACCCAGTACTTC.

J is TRBJ2-1 and V is TRBV5-1; D not resolved. The V end was cut by 4 bases, the J end by 4 bases, with 12 bases between. Germline V lookup: CDR1 SGHRS, CDR2 YFSETQ. This CDR3 is built from 14 residues. The CDR3 DNA follows: TGCGCCAGCAGCGCGGTACCCTGGTACAATGAGCAGTTCTTC. Translation gives CASSAVPWYNEQFF.

The chain is built from TRBV5-1 and TRBJ2-3; D uncertain. Trimming cost V 5 bases and J 3 bases, with 13 bases left between them. The CDR3 consists of 14 residues. Germline V gives CDR1 SGHRS, CDR2 YFSETQ. Here the CDR3 reads CASRPASNTDTQYF. CDR3 nucleotides: TGCGCCAGCAGGCCGGCTAGTAATACAGATACGCAGTATTTT.

There are a few counts of this clonotype. The chain carries TRBV6-5 and TRBJ2-7; 8 bases align to TRBD2. Germline assignment: CDR1 MNHEY and CDR2 SVGAGI. V lost 2 bases to trimming and J lost 0 bases; unmatched junction nucleotides: 12. This CDR3 comprises 18 residues. The CDR3 DNA reads TGTGCCAGCAGTTACCCATCGGGGGGGGCAGAGAGCTCCTACGAGCAGTACTTC. It specifies CASSYPSGGAESSYEQYF.

The chain combines TRBV27 with TRBJ2-1, with D possibly matching TRBD2 (5 bases). With 5 bases removed from V and 0 bases from J, the gap between germline ends came to 17 bases. Germline V CDR1 and CDR2: MNHEY, SMNVEV (reference sequence). The CDR3 runs 17 residues. The CDR3 spells CASSPSRAASSYNEQFF. As DNA, the CDR3 is TGTGCCAGCAGTCCCTCCAGAGCGGCAAGCTCCTACAATGAGCAGTTCTTC.

This chain connects TRBV18 to TRBJ2-1; D might be TRBD2 (6 bases). Germline loops: CDR1 KGHSH, CDR2 LQKENI. This CDR3 comprises 16 residues. The germline V and J ends were trimmed by 3 bases and 0 bases, with 12 bases remaining between them. This chain's CDR3 is CASSPEGRSSYNEQFF. CDR3 bases: TGTGCCAGCTCACCGGAGGGGCGGAGCTCCTACAATGAGCAGTTCTTC.

The table lists this clonotype with a few counts. The chain carries TRBV6-5 and TRBJ2-3; TRBD2 matches 9 bases. The V gene end was trimmed by 6 bases and the J gene end by 2 bases; junction bases not matched to a gene: 9. From germline, CDR1 is MNHEY and CDR2 SVGAGI. The CDR3 is made up of 16 amino acids. The CDR3 sequence is CASRTLSGGNTDTQYF. The DNA for the CDR3 is TGTGCCAGCAGGACACTTAGCGGGGGAAACACAGATACGCAGTATTTT.

The chain couples TRBV20-1 to TRBJ2-1; weak D call: TRBD2 (6 bases). Germline CDR1 is DFQATT and CDR2 is SNEGSKA (reference sequence). This CDR3 contains 12 residues. Trimming took off 4 bases at V and 10 bases at J, with 14 bases between the two ends. As DNA, the CDR3 is TGCAGTGCTAAAACAGCGGGTACGGAGCAGTTCTTC. Translating gives CSAKTAGTEQFF.

The rearrangement joins TRBV15 to TRBJ2-1, with TRBD2 as a possible D gene (5 bases). Trimming shortened V by 5 bases and J by 5 bases, and 16 bases separated the two germline ends. The germline V gene has CDR1 LNHNV and CDR2 YYDKDF (reference sequence). The CDR3 sequence is 15 residues long. In DNA form, the CDR3 reads TGTGCCACCAGCCCCGAGAGCGGTTGGGACAATGAGCAGTTCTTC. This codes for CATSPESGWDNEQFF.

The CDR3 region has the DNA TGCAGCGTTGAAGATTTCGCCAGCGGGGGTACCGGGGAGCTGTTTTTT. Translating gives CSVEDFASGGTGELFF. V usage is TRBV29-1 and J usage is TRBJ2-2; TRBD2 matches 8 bases. The V segment lost 0 bases and the J segment 5 bases; nucleotides outside the gene matches: 8. Germline assignment: CDR1 SQVTM and CDR2 ANQGSEA. The CDR3 spans 16 residues.

This sequence joins TRBV7-2 and TRBJ2-5; D might be TRBD1 (6 bases). The J call could be wrong; TRBJ2-7 is a better fit for the DNA end. CDR3 length: 11 amino acids. CDR1 and CDR2 (germline): SGHTA, FQGNSA. The CDR3 sequence is CASSDRFEQYF. The CDR3 nucleotides are TGTGCCAGCAGCGACAGGTTCGAGCAGTACTTC.

This chain uses TRBV9 with TRBJ1-3; D ambiguous. The CDR3 totals 11 residues. Trimming stripped 0 bases from V and 8 bases from J, with 3 bases between. Germline values: CDR1 SGDLS, CDR2 YYNGEE. For the CDR3, the DNA is TGTGCCAGCAGCGTAGTACACACCATATATTTT. Its translation: CASSVVHTIYF.

CDR3 nucleotides: TGTGCCAGCACCCTGGAGGGGACAGGGGCCGACACTGAAGCTTTCTTT. Its protein is CASTLEGTGADTEAFF. The chain has TRBV5-8 and TRBJ1-1; 10 positions match TRBD1. The V segment lost 6 bases and the J segment 3 bases; nucleotides outside the gene matches: 11. The CDR3 is 16 amino acids. Germline V gene data show CDR1 as SGHTS and CDR2 as YDEGEE.

This chain connects TRBV7-4 to TRBJ2-3; no reliable D call. Germline values: CDR1 SGHVT, CDR2 SQSDAQ. The CDR3 contains 16 residues. The V gene lost 1 base and the J gene lost 2 bases, with 13 bases spanning the gap. The CDR3 nucleotides are TGTGCCAGCAGCTTAGGTGGGCAAAACGACACAGATACGCAGTATTTT. This gives the protein CASSLGGQNDTDTQYF.

This chain connects TRBV7-8 to TRBJ2-3, with D unresolved. Per the germline V gene, CDR1 is SGHVS and CDR2 is FQNEAQ. The CDR3 spans 16 residues. The ends were cut back, 1 base at V and 0 bases at J, with 11 bases in the middle. This CDR3 reads CASSLVHPRSTDTQYF. CDR3 bases: TGTGCCAGCAGCTTAGTACACCCGCGAAGCACAGATACGCAGTATTTT.

The CDR3 region is CASSFRPGGEQFF. As DNA, the CDR3 is TGTGCCAGCAGTTTCAGGCCGGGCGGGGAGCAGTTCTTC. The chain has TRBV12-3 or TRBV12-4 and TRBJ2-7; a weak D match, TRBD2 (5 bases). The DNA end lines up better with TRBJ2-1; the J call may be wrong. The CDR3 is made up of 13 amino acids.

This clonotype was seen a handful of times. The genes are TRBV7-2 and TRBJ1-6; D remains ambiguous. Looked up from germline, CDR1 is SGHTA and CDR2 is FQGNSA. Trimming shortened V by 5 bases and J by 7 bases, and 12 bases separated the two germline ends. The CDR3 covers 14 residues. The CDR3 nucleotides read TGTGCCAGCAGCATACCTCAGATAAATTCACCCCTCCACTTT. It codes for CASSIPQINSPLHF.

V usage is TRBV20-1 and J usage is TRBJ2-1; D not certain. This CDR3 spans 13 amino acids. V was cut by 6 bases and J by 4 bases, with 13 bases left in between. Germline V CDR1 and CDR2: DFQATT, SNEGSKA (reference sequence). In DNA form, the CDR3 reads TGCAGTGCCCCTGTTCCGGGTTACAATGAGCAGTTCTTC. Translated: CSAPVPGYNEQFF.

This clonotype appeared a few times. The rearrangement links TRBV27 to TRBJ2-7; D possibly uses TRBD1 or TRBD2 (6 bases each). The CDR3 sequence is 11 residues long. Between the trimmed V and J ends, which lost 9 bases and 7 bases, there was a span of 13 bases. CDR1 and CDR2 (germline): MNHEY, SMNVEV (reference sequence). CDR3 in amino acids: CASSGANEQYF. The CDR3 DNA sequence: TGTGCCAGTTCGGGGGCTAATGAGCAGTACTTC.